This T cell receptor (beta chain) was sequenced during a study of cytomegalovirus exposure and HLA in healthy donors. Whole-study context: When 350 to 500 donors were genotyped, approximately 80% of them were found to fall in the Caucasian-associated ancestry cluster.

Findings and caveats of the study: Reportedly, fewer N-insertions than the roughly 690-donor mean appeared in an Asian-associated ancestry cluster in a later analysis. A previous analysis found most TCR beta V segments productive roughly 90% or roughly 30% of the time.

Primers: 60 Vbeta forward and 13 Jbeta reverse. Assay used: immunoSEQ multiplex PCR; TCRdb lists only in-frame clones, some missing. This repertoire shows about 120,000 clones, about 76% found once; its top ten account for approximately 31%. A remark on this clone: The antigen is unknown.

Per germline, CDR1 SGHNT and CDR2 YYREEE (reference sequence). Losses at the gene ends were 1 base for V and 4 bases for J; bases not matched to a gene: 5. There are 17 residues in the CDR3. This sequence joins TRBV5-4 and TRBJ2-2, with 12 positions matching TRBD1. The origin of this receptor is a man in his 60s in good health and CMV-seropositive. Material for sequencing was PBMCs. The CDR3 loop is CASSLRDRGRGTGELFF. The CDR3 nucleotides are TGTGCCAGCAGCTTGCGGGACAGGGGGCGCGGCACCGGGGAGCTGTTTTTT.